These 6 T cell receptor beta chains were sequenced from one sample in a study of graft-versus-host responses after intestinal transplantation. Graft tissue processing released intraepithelial and lamina propria lymphocytes. Some clones are missing from TCRdb's copy, which holds only in-frame ones; the method was immunoSEQ multiplex PCR. This table holds 15,000 to 20,000 clones, around 83% found once. Sequencing used ileum tissue, obtained 584 days after intestinal transplantation. The receptors were gathered from a human patient who received an intestinal transplant, so some T cells may come from the graft donor.

CDR3 nucleotide sequence: TGTGCCAGCAGCTCCGCCAGGGTCCAAGAGACCCAGTACTTC. It is translated as CASSSARVQETQYF. The rearrangement links TRBV7-9 to TRBJ2-5; TRBD1 might be the D (5 bases). This CDR3 has 14 residues. Trimming removed 4 bases at V and 1 base at J, with 10 bases between. Looked up from germline, CDR1 is SEHNR and CDR2 is FQNEAQ (reference sequence).

This chain connects TRBV28 to TRBJ1-5, with 7 bases that match TRBD1. The CDR3 is 16 residues long. The V segment lost 1 base and the J segment 6 bases; nucleotides outside the gene matches: 9. Per the germline V gene, CDR1 is MDHEN and CDR2 is SYDVKM. The chain's CDR3 is CASSLLTQGVGQPQHF. CDR3 coding DNA: TGTGCCAGCAGTTTATTGACTCAGGGGGTCGGTCAGCCCCAGCATTTT.

This clone was seen a handful of times. V usage is TRBV10-3 and J usage is TRBJ1-6; no firm D call. The CDR3 length is 16 residues. The V gene's germline CDR1 is ENHRY and CDR2 SYGVKD. V gave up 0 bases and J gave up 4 bases, with 10 bases separating them. The CDR3, as DNA: TGTGCCATCAGTGAGTCGGTCACCCGATATAATTCACCCCTCCACTTT. This gives the protein CAISESVTRYNSPLHF.

The chain links TRBV2 to TRBJ1-2; the D gene is possibly TRBD1 (5 bases). V was cut by 5 bases and J by 10 bases, with 11 bases left in between. CDR1 SNHLY and CDR2 FYNNEI come from the germline V gene. This CDR3 has 11 residues. The CDR3 DNA is TGTGCCAGCAGTTTCGGGGCTATCTACACCTTC. It translates to CASSFGAIYTF.

The sample holds a few counts of this clone. J is TRBJ2-2 and V is TRBV6-5; perhaps TRBD2 as D (5 bases). Trimming took off 2 bases at V and 5 bases at J, with 15 bases between the two ends. This CDR3 region has 16 residues. The germline V gene has CDR1 MNHEY and CDR2 SVGAGI. The CDR3 coding sequence is TGTGCCAGCAGTTACCAGGACTGGGTTGGAACCGGGGAGCTGTTTTTT. It codes for CASSYQDWVGTGELFF.

The chain carries TRBV5-6 and TRBJ2-2; 9 nucleotides line up with TRBD2. This CDR3 spans 16 amino acids. V was pared by 0 bases and J by 5 bases, with 5 bases of the junction left unmatched. The germline V gene has CDR1 SGHDT and CDR2 YYEEEE. The CDR3: CASSLATSGKTGELFF. CDR3 bases: TGTGCCAGCAGCTTGGCGACTAGCGGTAAAACCGGGGAGCTGTTTTTT.